The clone carrying this TCR beta chain showed up many times. Its antigen remains unidentified. Ophthalmopathy donors showed moderate-to-severe activity, CAS ≥3, NOSPECS ≥4 and a duration under 3 months. This sample is part of a study of Graves' ophthalmopathy and Graves' hyperthyroidism. Study information: Untreated patients at initial diagnosis provided peripheral blood. Regarding the study as a whole: Clonotypes were expanded in thyroid at above 0.001 frequency, and most also appeared in blood. The model flagged ophthalmopathy progression at more than 60% sensitivity and 72.22% specificity.

The authors amplified TCR beta CDR3 regions from RNA transcripts. Investigators did first-round RT-PCR with HTBI primers, then second-round multiplex PCR. TCRdb analysed the multiplex PCR reads with MiXCR anew, one entry per CDR3 protein. The sample records about 480,000 distinct CDR3 sequences, approximately 15% being singletons. This CDR3 spans 13 amino acids. V was clipped by 8 bases and J by 4 bases, with 12 bases between them. The germline V gene has CDR1 MNHEY and CDR2 SVGAGI. J is TRBJ1-5 and V is TRBV6-5, with D maybe TRBD1 (6 bases). The specimen sequenced was blood. This sequence originates from a woman aged 25 to 39 with Graves' ophthalmopathy. The CDR3 coding sequence is TGTGCCAGCTTGGACAGTGATAATCAGCCCCAGCATTTT. Its translation: CASLDSDNQPQHF.